What follows are 9 T cell receptor beta chains derived from one specimen sequenced in a study of persistence of HIV-infected CD4 T cells. Which antigens these TCRs recognize remains unknown. This was the immunoSEQ version 4 assay in survey mode. TCRdb keeps only in-frame clones here, not all; method: immunoSEQ multiplex PCR. Seen here are some 58,000 clones, about four fifths observed once, and the top ten hold 1.5% to 2%. An overlapping HIV-1 Gag peptide pool stimulated these cells at roughly 1 ug/peptide/mL. Memory cells lacking CD40L and CD69 with high CD45RO were sorted. The sequences come from CD4+ T cells sorted from PBMCs after 18-hour stimulation, collected from a patient who received antiretroviral therapy. These receptors were taken from an adult man with HIV who was CMV-seropositive.

The chain recombines TRBV7-2 with TRBJ1-5; tentatively, D is TRBD1 (5 bases). Per the germline V gene, CDR1 is SGHTA and CDR2 is FQGNSA. There are 14 residues in the CDR3. The germline V and J ends were trimmed by 3 bases and 7 bases, with 13 bases remaining between them. The CDR3 spells CASSFDGAGQPQHF. As DNA, the CDR3 is TGTGCCAGCAGCTTCGACGGGGCTGGCCAGCCCCAGCATTTT.

The chain uses TRBV6-1 and TRBJ1-1; D gene ambiguous. This CDR3 has 15 amino acids. Germline CDR1 reads MNHNS; CDR2 reads SASEGT. Trimming removed 2 bases from V and 0 bases from J, with 10 bases in between. The CDR3 protein is CASSESPGLNTEAFF. DNA of the CDR3: TGTGCCAGCAGTGAATCTCCAGGATTGAACACTGAAGCTTTCTTT.

This chain links TRBV9 with TRBJ1-6; 7 positions match TRBD1. The CDR3 sequence is 14 residues long. The ends lost 3 bases at V and 7 bases at J; junction bases unmatched: 4. Germline V gene lookup returns CDR1 SGDLS and CDR2 YYNGEE. CDR3 amino acids: CASSAGQENSPLHF. Here the CDR3 DNA reads TGTGCCAGCAGCGCCGGACAGGAAAATTCACCCCTCCACTTT.

The chain is built from TRBV7-9 and TRBJ1-4; 7 bases are a match to TRBD1. The ends lost 6 bases at V and 3 bases at J; junction bases unmatched: 7. The CDR3 sequence is 15 residues long. Germline loops: CDR1 SEHNR, CDR2 FQNEAQ (reference sequence). This chain's CDR3 is CASSYKGAANEKLFF. CDR3 coding DNA: TGTGCCAGCAGTTATAAGGGGGCGGCTAATGAAAAACTGTTTTTT.

The chain uses TRBV6-4 and TRBJ2-7; possible D gene TRBD1, 6 bases. The CDR3 runs 14 residues. Deletions cut 10 bases from V and 2 bases from J, with 18 bases between. CDR1 and CDR2 from the germline V gene are MRHNA and SNTAGT. The CDR3 reads CATDRKDRAYEQYF. The CDR3 bases are TGTGCCACCGACCGGAAGGACAGAGCCTACGAGCAGTACTTC.

The chain recombines TRBV28 with TRBJ1-3, with 8 bases matching TRBD1. The CDR3 consists of 17 residues. V dropped 5 bases and J dropped 0; count of bases not matched to a gene: 9. From germline, CDR1 is MDHEN and CDR2 SYDVKM. The CDR3 nucleotides are TGTGCCAGCAGTAGAAACAGGGGGGCACCCTCTGGAAACACCATATATTTT. It is translated as CASSRNRGAPSGNTIYF.

J is TRBJ2-1 and V is TRBV4-1, with TRBD1 matching 10 bases. The CDR3 runs 17 residues. V was pared by 2 bases and J by 0 bases, with 4 bases of the junction left unmatched. Germline-derived CDR1 and CDR2 are MGHRA and YSYEKL. The CDR3 coding sequence is TGCGCCAGCAGCCAAACAGGGACAGGGGCCTCCTACAATGAGCAGTTCTTC. Amino acid sequence: CASSQTGTGASYNEQFF.

The rearrangement joins TRBV18 to TRBJ2-1; D could derive from TRBD1 or TRBD2 (5 bases each). In germline, CDR1 is KGHSH, CDR2 LQKENI. The CDR3 is 15 amino acids. Trimming shortened V by 2 bases and J by 4 bases, and 12 bases separated the two germline ends. The CDR3 DNA is TGTGCCAGCTCACCAAGGGGACCACTTTACAATGAGCAGTTCTTC. Translated: CASSPRGPLYNEQFF.

The J gene is TRBJ2-7, the V gene TRBV5-1; perhaps TRBD2 as D (5 bases). Germline CDR1 SGHRS, CDR2 YFSETQ. CDR3 size: 14 residues. Between the trimmed V and J ends, which lost 4 bases and 0 bases, there was a span of 11 bases. The CDR3 DNA reads as TGCGCCAGCAGCGTGGACTTTTACTCCTACGAGCAGTACTTC. This encodes CASSVDFYSYEQYF. The whole variable domain, remainder taken from reference TRBV5-1 and TRBJ2-7, is KAGVTQTPRYLIKTRGQQVTLSCSPISGHRSVSWYQQTPGQGLQFLFEYFSETQRNKGNFPGRFSGRQFSNSRSEMNVSTLELGDSALYLCASSVDFYSYEQYFGPGTRLTVT.